This is a list of T cell receptor beta chains from one sample in a study of blood T cell repertoires in COVID-19. Libraries were prepared by immunoSEQ multiplex PCR; TCRdb keeps only in-frame clonotypes and omits some of them. Among about 63,000 clones, around 76% were seen once, and the ten largest hold about 47%. Specimen: peripheral blood. These receptors came from an elderly woman with acute or convalescent COVID-19. Both conserved end residues are part of each CDR3. The D gene is left open where the match is weak. The size field is filled for only some rows; it gives once, few, many or a size class.

j_gene: TRBJ1-4; d_gene: -; v_gene: TRBV19; abundance: -; CDR3aa: CASSIQDRINEKLFF; CDR3nt: TGTGCCAGTAGTATTCAAGACAGAATTAATGAAAAACTGTTTTTT
j_gene: TRBJ1-3; d_gene: TRBD1; v_gene: TRBV6-1; abundance: -; CDR3aa: CASSRDRFNTIYF; CDR3nt: TGTGCCAGCAGTCGGGACAGGTTCAACACCATATATTTT
j_gene: TRBJ2-1; d_gene: TRBD2; v_gene: TRBV7-2; abundance: -; CDR3aa: CASSPRSGGYNEQFF; CDR3nt: TGTGCCAGCAGCCCGCGTAGCGGGGGGTACAATGAGCAGTTCTTC
j_gene: TRBJ2-1; d_gene: TRBD2; v_gene: TRBV10-3; abundance: few; CDR3aa: CAISERLAGNNEQFF; CDR3nt: TGTGCCATCAGTGAGCGGCTAGCGGGAAACAATGAGCAGTTCTTC
j_gene: TRBJ2-1; d_gene: TRBD2; v_gene: TRBV5-4; abundance: -; CDR3aa: CASSADQREGDEQFF; CDR3nt: TGTGCCAGCAGCGCAGACCAGCGGGAGGGCGATGAGCAGTTCTTC
j_gene: TRBJ2-7; d_gene: -; v_gene: TRBV6-5; abundance: -; CDR3aa: CASSYQGRDNYEQYF; CDR3nt: TGTGCCAGCAGTTACCAGGGGAGGGACAACTACGAGCAGTACTTC
j_gene: TRBJ2-3; d_gene: TRBD2; v_gene: TRBV9; abundance: few; CDR3aa: CASSYRASGTDTQYF; CDR3nt: TGTGCCAGCAGCTACAGGGCTAGCGGGACAGATACGCAGTATTTT
j_gene: TRBJ1-1; d_gene: -; v_gene: TRBV12-3/TRBV12-4; abundance: few; CDR3aa: CASITGFTEAFF; CDR3nt: TGTGCCAGCATTACAGGGTTCACTGAAGCTTTCTTT
j_gene: TRBJ2-2; d_gene: TRBD2; v_gene: TRBV27; abundance: -; CDR3aa: CASSRGLAGAMAGELFF; CDR3nt: TGTGCCAGCAGTCGGGGACTAGCGGGAGCGATGGCCGGGGAGCTGTTTTTT
j_gene: TRBJ2-3; d_gene: TRBD2; v_gene: TRBV30; abundance: -; CDR3aa: CAWSRRWTSGSTDTQYF; CDR3nt: TGTGCCTGGAGTAGGCGCTGGACTAGCGGGAGTACGGATACGCAGTATTTT
j_gene: TRBJ1-1; d_gene: TRBD1; v_gene: TRBV12-3/TRBV12-4; abundance: -; CDR3aa: CASSSNRGHPAFF; CDR3nt: TGTGCCAGCAGTTCGAACAGGGGGCATCCCGCTTTCTTT
j_gene: TRBJ2-7; d_gene: -; v_gene: TRBV6-5; abundance: -; CDR3aa: CASSYSGHLAYEQYF; CDR3nt: TGTGCCAGCAGTTACTCCGGACACCTCGCCTACGAGCAGTACTTC
j_gene: TRBJ2-7; d_gene: -; v_gene: TRBV28; abundance: -; CDR3aa: CASSSSWRAWYEQYF; CDR3nt: TGTGCCAGCAGTTCCTCCTGGAGGGCCTGGTACGAGCAGTACTTC
j_gene: TRBJ2-1; d_gene: -; v_gene: TRBV2; abundance: -; CDR3aa: CASSEADLGEQFF; CDR3nt: TGTGCCAGCAGTGAAGCGGACTTAGGTGAGCAGTTCTTC
j_gene: TRBJ1-2; d_gene: -; v_gene: TRBV4-1; abundance: once; CDR3aa: CASSTDGRGTYGYTF; CDR3nt: TGCGCCAGCAGCACTGACGGGAGGGGGACCTATGGCTACACCTTC
j_gene: TRBJ2-7; d_gene: -; v_gene: TRBV21-1; abundance: -; CDR3aa: CASSTGERGYEQYF; CDR3nt: TGTGCCAGCAGCACTGGGGAGCGTGGGTACGAGCAGTACTTC
j_gene: TRBJ2-1; d_gene: TRBD1; v_gene: TRBV11-3; abundance: -; CDR3aa: CASSRRRDRGRGSTYNEQFF; CDR3nt: TGTGCCAGCAGCCGCAGACGGGACAGGGGGCGCGGTAGCACCTACAATGAGCAGTTCTTC
j_gene: TRBJ1-2; d_gene: -; v_gene: TRBV5-4; abundance: once; CDR3aa: CASSPSLGGGEGYGYTF; CDR3nt: TGTGCCAGCAGCCCCTCCCTTGGGGGGGGCGAGGGCTATGGCTACACCTTC
j_gene: TRBJ1-4; d_gene: -; v_gene: TRBV7-2; abundance: -; CDR3aa: CASSPGPGEKLFF; CDR3nt: TGTGCCAGCAGCCCGGGCCCGGGAGAAAAACTGTTTTTT
j_gene: TRBJ1-5; d_gene: TRBD1; v_gene: TRBV7-8; abundance: few; CDR3aa: CASSSGRGQGNQPQHF; CDR3nt: TGTGCCAGCAGCTCCGGACGGGGACAGGGGAATCAGCCCCAGCATTTT
j_gene: TRBJ2-3; d_gene: -; v_gene: TRBV4-2; abundance: -; CDR3aa: CASSQGLTRDTQYF; CDR3nt: TGTGCCAGCAGCCAAGGTCTCACCCGGGATACGCAGTATTTT
j_gene: TRBJ2-6; d_gene: TRBD2; v_gene: TRBV4-2; abundance: few; CDR3aa: CASSQTSGTSGRSGANVLTF; CDR3nt: TGTGCCAGCAGCCAAACGTCCGGGACTAGCGGGAGGTCTGGGGCCAACGTCCTGACTTTC
j_gene: TRBJ2-1; d_gene: -; v_gene: TRBV11-1; abundance: -; CDR3aa: CASSGQGRPYNEQFF; CDR3nt: TGTGCCAGCAGCGGTCAGGGGCGCCCGTACAATGAGCAGTTCTTC
j_gene: TRBJ2-7; d_gene: -; v_gene: TRBV18; abundance: -; CDR3aa: CASSPAGGYEQYF; CDR3nt: TGTGCCAGCTCCCCGGCAGGGGGGTACGAGCAGTACTTC
j_gene: TRBJ2-7; d_gene: -; v_gene: TRBV7-2; abundance: -; CDR3aa: CASSLDLRSREQYF; CDR3nt: TGTGCCAGCAGCTTAGACTTGCGTTCTCGGGAGCAGTACTTC
j_gene: TRBJ2-6; d_gene: -; v_gene: TRBV28; abundance: -; CDR3aa: CASLGADSGANVLTF; CDR3nt: TGTGCCAGCCTCGGAGCTGATTCTGGGGCCAACGTCCTGACTTTC
j_gene: TRBJ2-7; d_gene: TRBD2; v_gene: TRBV2; abundance: once; CDR3aa: CASSGLAEILYEQYF; CDR3nt: TGTGCCAGCAGTGGACTAGCGGAGATTCTCTACGAGCAGTACTTC
j_gene: TRBJ2-5; d_gene: -; v_gene: TRBV11-3; abundance: -; CDR3aa: CASSFDSSGAQYF; CDR3nt: TGTGCCAGCAGCTTCGACTCCTCGGGGGCCCAGTACTTC
j_gene: TRBJ2-1; d_gene: TRBD1; v_gene: TRBV6-5; abundance: -; CDR3aa: CASRKGTGYNEQFF; CDR3nt: TGTGCCAGCAGGAAAGGGACAGGGTACAATGAGCAGTTCTTC
j_gene: TRBJ2-5; d_gene: -; v_gene: TRBV6-2/TRBV6-3; abundance: -; CDR3aa: CASSRPGTGKETQYF; CDR3nt: TGTGCCAGCAGTAGGCCCGGGACTGGAAAAGAGACCCAGTACTTC
j_gene: TRBJ2-2; d_gene: -; v_gene: TRBV1; abundance: once; CDR3aa: CTSSQAGGVWSNTGELFF; CDR3nt: TGCACCAGCAGCCAAGCGGGGGGGGTGTGGTCGAACACCGGGGAGCTGTTTTTT
j_gene: TRBJ2-2; d_gene: TRBD1; v_gene: TRBV9; abundance: many; CDR3aa: CASSGSQGAGELFF; CDR3nt: TGTGCCAGCAGCGGGTCTCAGGGGGCCGGGGAGCTGTTTTTT
j_gene: TRBJ2-1; d_gene: -; v_gene: TRBV11-2; abundance: -; CDR3aa: CASSLARGTYNEQFF; CDR3nt: TGTGCCAGCAGCTTAGCTCGCGGCACATACAATGAGCAGTTCTTC
j_gene: TRBJ2-7; d_gene: TRBD1; v_gene: TRBV18; abundance: -; CDR3aa: CASSRLPPGQNYEQYF; CDR3nt: TGTGCCAGCTCACGCCTCCCACCGGGACAGAACTACGAGCAGTACTTC
j_gene: TRBJ1-4; d_gene: TRBD1; v_gene: TRBV6-5; abundance: -; CDR3aa: CASSSGQGLGEKLFF; CDR3nt: TGTGCCAGCAGTTCCGGACAGGGACTTGGCGAAAAACTGTTTTTT
j_gene: TRBJ2-1; d_gene: TRBD1; v_gene: TRBV19; abundance: few; CDR3aa: CASSRVAGGSNEQFF; CDR3nt: TGTGCCAGTAGTAGGGTGGCAGGGGGTTCGAATGAGCAGTTCTTC
j_gene: TRBJ2-2; d_gene: -; v_gene: TRBV11-3; abundance: once; CDR3aa: CASSPGLYTGELFF; CDR3nt: TGTGCCAGCAGCCCGGGACTTTACACCGGGGAGCTGTTTTTT
j_gene: TRBJ2-3; d_gene: -; v_gene: TRBV18; abundance: -; CDR3aa: CASSAGRRGADTQYF; CDR3nt: TGTGCCAGCTCGGCGGGTAGGCGGGGCGCAGATACGCAGTATTTT
j_gene: TRBJ2-5; d_gene: TRBD1; v_gene: TRBV28; abundance: -; CDR3aa: CAAFRQGQETQYF; CDR3nt: TGTGCCGCCTTTCGACAGGGCCAAGAGACCCAGTACTTC
j_gene: TRBJ2-1; d_gene: -; v_gene: TRBV5-6; abundance: -; CDR3aa: CASSVRGGEQFF; CDR3nt: TGTGCCAGCAGCGTCAGGGGTGGCGAGCAGTTCTTC
j_gene: TRBJ1-5; d_gene: TRBD1; v_gene: TRBV28; abundance: few; CDR3aa: CASSLWRGQGGNQPQHF; CDR3nt: TGTGCCAGCAGTTTATGGAGGGGACAGGGAGGCAATCAGCCCCAGCATTTT
j_gene: TRBJ1-1; d_gene: TRBD1; v_gene: TRBV7-2; abundance: -; CDR3aa: CASSFSVTGGTEAFF; CDR3nt: TGTGCCAGCAGCTTCTCCGTGACAGGGGGCACTGAAGCTTTCTTT